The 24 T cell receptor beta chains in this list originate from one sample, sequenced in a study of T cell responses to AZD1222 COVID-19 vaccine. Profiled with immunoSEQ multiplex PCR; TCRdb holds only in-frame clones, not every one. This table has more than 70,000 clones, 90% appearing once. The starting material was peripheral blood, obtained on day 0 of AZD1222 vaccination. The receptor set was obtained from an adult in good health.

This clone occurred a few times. CDR3 loop: CASSLTGTSGGSYEQYF. For the CDR3, the DNA is TGCGCCAGCAGCCTGACCGGGACTAGCGGCGGCTCCTACGAGCAGTACTTC. This rearrangement joins TRBV4-1 to TRBJ2-7; 11 nucleotides agree with TRBD2. Germline CDR1 is MGHRA and CDR2 is YSYEKL. V shed 4 bases and J 0 bases; nucleotides not matched to a gene: 8. The CDR3 contains 17 residues.

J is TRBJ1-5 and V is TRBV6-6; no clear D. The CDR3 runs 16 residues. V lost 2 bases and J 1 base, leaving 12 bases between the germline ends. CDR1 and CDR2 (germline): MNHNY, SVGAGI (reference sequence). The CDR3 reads CASSYEPILSNQPQHF. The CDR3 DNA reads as TGTGCCAGCAGTTACGAACCGATATTAAGCAATCAGCCCCAGCATTTT.

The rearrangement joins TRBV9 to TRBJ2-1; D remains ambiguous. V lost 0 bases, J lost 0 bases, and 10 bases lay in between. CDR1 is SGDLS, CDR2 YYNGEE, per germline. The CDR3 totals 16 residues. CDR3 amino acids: CASSVDAGSSYNEQFF. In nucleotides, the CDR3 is TGTGCCAGCAGCGTAGATGCCGGCAGCTCCTACAATGAGCAGTTCTTC.

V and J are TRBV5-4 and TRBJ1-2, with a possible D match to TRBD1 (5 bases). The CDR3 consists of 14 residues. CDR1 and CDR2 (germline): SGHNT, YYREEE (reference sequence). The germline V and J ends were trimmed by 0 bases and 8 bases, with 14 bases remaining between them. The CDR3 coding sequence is TGTGCCAGCAGCTTGGGGGCGGCAAGGGGCGGCTACACCTTC. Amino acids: CASSLGAARGGYTF.

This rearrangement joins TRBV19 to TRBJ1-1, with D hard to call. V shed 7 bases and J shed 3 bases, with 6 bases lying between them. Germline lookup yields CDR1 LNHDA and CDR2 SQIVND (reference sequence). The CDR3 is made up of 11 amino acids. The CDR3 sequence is CASNLDTEAFF. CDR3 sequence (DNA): TGTGCCAGTAACCTGGACACTGAAGCTTTCTTT.

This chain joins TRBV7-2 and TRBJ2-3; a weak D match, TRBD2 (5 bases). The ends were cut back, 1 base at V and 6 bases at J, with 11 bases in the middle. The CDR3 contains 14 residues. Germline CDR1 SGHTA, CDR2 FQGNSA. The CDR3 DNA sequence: TGTGCCAGCAGCTTAGTCGGGATGAGGGATACGCAGTATTTT. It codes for CASSLVGMRDTQYF.

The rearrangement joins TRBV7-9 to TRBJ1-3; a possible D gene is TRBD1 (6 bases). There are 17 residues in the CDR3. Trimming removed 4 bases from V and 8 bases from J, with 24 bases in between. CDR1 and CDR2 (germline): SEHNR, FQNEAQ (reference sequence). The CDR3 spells CASSSNLGQRKQDTIYF. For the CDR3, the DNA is TGTGCCAGCAGCTCGAATCTGGGACAACGGAAGCAAGACACCATATATTTT.

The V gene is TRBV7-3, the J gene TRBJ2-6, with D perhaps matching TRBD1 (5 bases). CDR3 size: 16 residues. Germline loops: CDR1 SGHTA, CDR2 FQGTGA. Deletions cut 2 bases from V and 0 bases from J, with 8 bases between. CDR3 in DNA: TGTGCCAGCAGCTTAGACAGACTCTCTGGGGCCAACGTCCTGACTTTC. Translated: CASSLDRLSGANVLTF.

The CDR3 nucleotides read TGTGCCAGCAGCCTAATCCGGGGGAACACTGAAGCTTTCTTT. This gives the protein CASSLIRGNTEAFF. The chain joins TRBV6-5 to TRBJ1-1; D gene ambiguous. The V gene's germline CDR1 is MNHEY and CDR2 SVGAGI. V was cut by 6 bases and J by 1 base, with 12 bases left in between. The CDR3 is made up of 14 amino acids.

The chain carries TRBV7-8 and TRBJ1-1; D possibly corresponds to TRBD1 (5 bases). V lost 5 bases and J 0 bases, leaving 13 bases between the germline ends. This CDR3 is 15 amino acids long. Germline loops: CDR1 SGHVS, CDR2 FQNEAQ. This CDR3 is CASSPGHAMNTEAFF. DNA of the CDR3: TGTGCCAGCAGCCCCGGACATGCTATGAACACTGAAGCTTTCTTT.

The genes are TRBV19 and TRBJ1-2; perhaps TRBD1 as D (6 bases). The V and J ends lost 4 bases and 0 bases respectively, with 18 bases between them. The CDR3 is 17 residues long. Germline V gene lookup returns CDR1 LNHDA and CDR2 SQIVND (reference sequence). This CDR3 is CASSSTGYEATNYGYTF. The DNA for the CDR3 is TGTGCCAGTAGTAGCACAGGGTATGAAGCTACTAACTATGGCTACACCTTC. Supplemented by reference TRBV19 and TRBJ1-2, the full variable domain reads DGGITQSPKYLFRKEGQNVTLSCEQNLNHDAMYWYRQDPGQGLRLIYYSQIVNDFQKGDIAEGYSVSREKKESFPLTVTSAQKNPTAFYLCASSSTGYEATNYGYTFGSGTRLTVV.

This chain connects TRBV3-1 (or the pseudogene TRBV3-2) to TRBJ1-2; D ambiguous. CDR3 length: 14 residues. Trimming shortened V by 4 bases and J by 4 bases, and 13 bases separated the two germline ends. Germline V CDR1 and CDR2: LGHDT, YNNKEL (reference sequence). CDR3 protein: CASSPATSPYGYTF. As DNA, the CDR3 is TGTGCCAGCAGCCCCGCGACATCTCCCTATGGCTACACCTTC.

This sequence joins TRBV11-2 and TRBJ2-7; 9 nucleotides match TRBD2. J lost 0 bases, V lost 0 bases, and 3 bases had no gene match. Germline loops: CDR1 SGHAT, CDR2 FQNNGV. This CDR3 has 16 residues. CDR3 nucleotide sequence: TGTGCCAGCAGCTTAGATGGACTAGCGTACTCCTACGAGCAGTACTTC. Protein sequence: CASSLDGLAYSYEQYF.

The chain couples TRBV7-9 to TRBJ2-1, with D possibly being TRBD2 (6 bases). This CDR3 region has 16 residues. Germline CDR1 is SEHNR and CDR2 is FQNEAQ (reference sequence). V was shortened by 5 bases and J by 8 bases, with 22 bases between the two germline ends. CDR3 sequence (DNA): TGTGCCAGCAGCCCCGTCTCGGGACTCAACGCCGATGAGCAGTTCTTC. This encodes CASSPVSGLNADEQFF.

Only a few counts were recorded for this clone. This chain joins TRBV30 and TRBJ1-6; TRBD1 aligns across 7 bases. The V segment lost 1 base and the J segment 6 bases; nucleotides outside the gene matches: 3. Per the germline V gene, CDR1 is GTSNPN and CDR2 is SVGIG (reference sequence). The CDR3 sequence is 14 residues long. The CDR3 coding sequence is TGTGCCTGGAGTGCGGGACAGACTAATTCACCCCTCCACTTT. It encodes CAWSAGQTNSPLHF.

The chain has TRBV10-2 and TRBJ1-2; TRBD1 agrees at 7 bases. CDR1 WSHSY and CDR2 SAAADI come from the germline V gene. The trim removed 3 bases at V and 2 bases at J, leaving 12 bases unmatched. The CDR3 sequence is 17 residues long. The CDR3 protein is CASSDQGTGAGNYGYTF. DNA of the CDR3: TGCGCCAGCAGTGACCAAGGAACAGGGGCAGGGAACTATGGCTACACCTTC.

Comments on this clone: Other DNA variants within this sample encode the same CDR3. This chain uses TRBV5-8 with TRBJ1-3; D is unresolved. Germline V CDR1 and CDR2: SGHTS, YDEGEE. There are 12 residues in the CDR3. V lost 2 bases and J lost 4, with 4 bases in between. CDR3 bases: TGTGCCAGCAGCTTAGACGGAAACACCATATATTTT. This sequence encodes CASSLDGNTIYF.

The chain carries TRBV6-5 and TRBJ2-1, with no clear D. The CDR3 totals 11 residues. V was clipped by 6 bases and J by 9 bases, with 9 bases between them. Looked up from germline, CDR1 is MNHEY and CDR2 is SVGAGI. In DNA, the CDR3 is TGTGCCAGCAGACGACGCGGTGAGCAGTTCTTC. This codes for CASRRRGEQFF.

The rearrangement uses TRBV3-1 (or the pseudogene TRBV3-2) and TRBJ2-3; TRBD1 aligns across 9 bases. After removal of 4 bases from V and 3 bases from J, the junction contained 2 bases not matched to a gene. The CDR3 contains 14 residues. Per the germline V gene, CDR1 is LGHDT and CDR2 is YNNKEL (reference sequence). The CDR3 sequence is CASSPGQGTDTQYF. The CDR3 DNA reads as TGTGCCAGCAGCCCGGGACAGGGAACAGATACGCAGTATTTT.

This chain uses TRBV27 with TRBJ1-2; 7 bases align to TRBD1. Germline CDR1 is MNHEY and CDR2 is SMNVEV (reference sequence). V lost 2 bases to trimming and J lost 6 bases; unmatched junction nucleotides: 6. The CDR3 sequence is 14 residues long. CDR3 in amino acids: CASSLRGQNNGYTF. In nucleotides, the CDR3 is TGTGCCAGCAGTTTAAGGGGGCAGAATAATGGCTACACCTTC.

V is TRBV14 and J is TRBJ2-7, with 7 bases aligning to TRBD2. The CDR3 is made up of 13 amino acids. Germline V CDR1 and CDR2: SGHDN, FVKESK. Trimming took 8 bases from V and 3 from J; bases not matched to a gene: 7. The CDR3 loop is CASCRRGDYEQYF. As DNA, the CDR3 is TGTGCCAGCTGTCGACGGGGGGACTACGAGCAGTACTTC.

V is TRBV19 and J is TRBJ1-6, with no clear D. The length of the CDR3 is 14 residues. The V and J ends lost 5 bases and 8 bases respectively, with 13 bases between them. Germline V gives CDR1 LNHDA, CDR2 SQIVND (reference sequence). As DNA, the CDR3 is TGTGCCAGTAGTCCGACACGGGTTGATTCACCCCTCCACTTT. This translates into CASSPTRVDSPLHF. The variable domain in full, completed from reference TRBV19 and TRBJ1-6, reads DGGITQSPKYLFRKEGQNVTLSCEQNLNHDAMYWYRQDPGQGLRLIYYSQIVNDFQKGDIAEGYSVSREKKESFPLTVTSAQKNPTAFYLCASSPTRVDSPLHFGNGTRLTVT.

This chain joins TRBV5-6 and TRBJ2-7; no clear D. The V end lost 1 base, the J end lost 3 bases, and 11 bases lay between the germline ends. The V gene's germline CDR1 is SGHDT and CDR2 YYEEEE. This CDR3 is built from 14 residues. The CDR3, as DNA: TGTGCCAGCAGCTTGAAAGGGCCTCTCTACGAGCAGTACTTC. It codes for CASSLKGPLYEQYF.

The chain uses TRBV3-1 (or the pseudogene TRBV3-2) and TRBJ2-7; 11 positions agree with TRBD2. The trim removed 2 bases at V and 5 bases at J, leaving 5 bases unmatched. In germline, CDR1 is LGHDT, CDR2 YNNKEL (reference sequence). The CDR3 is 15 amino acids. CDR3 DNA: TGTGCCAGCAGCCAATTACTAGCGGGAGAGGACGAGCAGTACTTC. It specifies CASSQLLAGEDEQYF.